The 16 T cell receptor beta chains below all came from one sample that was sequenced in a study of CD8 T cells in ankylosing spondylitis. These receptors have no identified antigens. Regarding the study as a whole: Characteristic of ankylosing spondylitis blood, it appeared, was a TCR beta motif comprising eight highly homologous variants.

TCRdb re-called the 5' RACE reads through MiXCR, storing one row per CDR3 protein. The table has 750,000 to 850,000 distinct CDR3 sequences, about 11% seen once. Sequenced sample: blood, either unsorted or a sorted T cell fraction (not recorded which). These receptors all come from a male donor with ankylosing spondylitis.

This clonotype was counted at least ten times. The chain carries TRBV6-2 or TRBV6-3 and TRBJ2-7; the D gene could be TRBD1 or TRBD2 (5 bases each). Germline loops: CDR1 MNHEY, CDR2 SVGEGT. V dropped 2 bases and J dropped 6 bases, with 23 bases sitting between them. This CDR3 is 17 amino acids long. CDR3 DNA sequence: TGTGCCAGCAGTTACGCCGTACCGGGACCCGGAGGTCGCGAGCAGTACTTC. It translates to CASSYAVPGPGGREQYF.

As DNA, the CDR3 is TGCAGTGCTACGGCTGATTTCTACGAGCAGTACTTC. This codes for CSATADFYEQYF. V is TRBV20-1 and J is TRBJ2-7, with D unresolved. Per germline, CDR1 DFQATT and CDR2 SNEGSKA (reference sequence). The CDR3 consists of 12 residues. The ends were cut back, 4 bases at V and 3 bases at J, with 10 bases in the middle.

There are a few counts of this clonotype. J is TRBJ2-1 and V is TRBV6-5, with TRBD2 as a possible D gene (6 bases). Germline V CDR1 and CDR2: MNHEY, SVGAGI. The germline V and J ends were trimmed by 4 bases and 4 bases, with 11 bases remaining between them. This CDR3 has 14 residues. The CDR3 DNA is TGTGCCAGCAGTTCCCGGGGGACTTACAATGAGCAGTTCTTC. Protein product: CASSSRGTYNEQFF.

This clonotype was counted ten times or more. The genes are TRBV29-1 and TRBJ2-5; a possible D gene is TRBD2 (6 bases). Germline values: CDR1 SQVTM, CDR2 ANQGSEA. V was pared by 1 base and J by 7 bases, with 13 bases between. The CDR3 spans 13 residues. CDR3: CSVEGRDFRTQYF. CDR3 DNA sequence: TGCAGCGTTGAAGGGAGGGACTTTAGGACCCAGTACTTC. The whole variable domain, remainder taken from reference TRBV29-1 and TRBJ2-5, is SAVISQKPSRDICQRGTSLTIQCQVDSQVTMMFWYRQQPGQSLTLIATANQGSEATYESGFVIDKFPISRPNLTFSTLTVSNMSPEDSSIYLCSVEGRDFRTQYFGPGTRLLVL.

This clonotype was seen a handful of times. The chain carries TRBV20-1 and TRBJ2-1, with 10 nucleotides matching TRBD2. Losses at the gene ends were 6 bases for V and 9 bases for J; bases not matched to a gene: 14. The CDR3 has 15 residues. Germline CDR1 and CDR2: DFQATT and SNEGSKA (reference sequence). CDR3 in DNA: TGCAGTGCCCATTTTCGGGAGCGGGGGGGCCCTGAGCAGTTCTTC. Translation gives CSAHFRERGGPEQFF.

The chain links TRBV15 to TRBJ2-1; D gene ambiguous. This CDR3 is 15 amino acids long. Germline lookup yields CDR1 LNHNV and CDR2 YYDKDF (reference sequence). Trimming pared 5 bases from V and 3 bases from J, leaving 14 bases between. This CDR3 reads CATSPNGPFYNEQFF. CDR3 sequence (DNA): TGTGCCACCAGCCCAAACGGCCCCTTCTACAATGAGCAGTTCTTC.

The chain combines TRBV11-2 with TRBJ2-1; possible D gene TRBD2, 6 bases. The CDR3 contains 18 residues. Trimming took off 5 bases at V and 2 bases at J, with 22 bases between the two ends. From germline, CDR1 is SGHAT and CDR2 FQNNGV. For the CDR3, the DNA is TGTGCCAGCAGCCGGAGGGGCCCAAGACTAGAACCCTACAATGAGCAGTTCTTC. Its translation is CASSRRGPRLEPYNEQFF.

Ten or more counts support this clonotype. In nucleotides, the CDR3 is TGCAGCGTTGGAGCGGGGCTCTACGAGCAGTACTTC. This encodes CSVGAGLYEQYF. The rearrangement links TRBV29-1 to TRBJ2-7, with 7 positions matching TRBD2. V lost 4 bases to trimming and J lost 3 bases; unmatched junction nucleotides: 3. From germline, CDR1 is SQVTM and CDR2 ANQGSEA. CDR3 size: 12 residues.

The rearrangement links TRBV20-1 to TRBJ1-1, with TRBD1 matching 9 bases. The CDR3 is 15 amino acids. CDR1 is DFQATT, CDR2 SNEGSKA, per germline (reference sequence). Germline trimming cut 0 bases from V and 5 bases from J; bases unmatched to any gene: 7. As DNA, the CDR3 is TGCAGTGCTAGAGATACACAGGGGGCTAGAACTGAAGCTTTCTTT. Its protein product is CSARDTQGARTEAFF.

The chain uses TRBV28 and TRBJ1-2; no clear D. Trimming shortened V by 3 bases and J by 6 bases, and 17 bases separated the two germline ends. In germline, CDR1 is MDHEN, CDR2 SYDVKM. The CDR3 length is 15 residues. This CDR3 is CASSLAHRGRDGYTF. As DNA, the CDR3 is TGTGCCAGCAGTTTGGCGCATCGGGGAAGGGATGGCTACACCTTC.

This clonotype was seen more than once but under ten times. The chain has TRBV4-3 and TRBJ2-1; TRBD1 is a possible D gene (6 bases). Deletions cut 4 bases from V and 9 bases from J, with 16 bases between. In germline, CDR1 is LGHNA, CDR2 YSLEER. There are 14 residues in the CDR3. For the CDR3, the DNA is TGCGCCAGCAGCCTCAGCAGGGGAATCGGTGAGCAGTTCTTC. Amino acid sequence: CASSLSRGIGEQFF.

The sample holds a few counts of this clonotype. The chain joins TRBV7-6 to TRBJ2-3, with D possibly TRBD2 on 6 matching bases. The CDR3 is made up of 13 amino acids. From germline, CDR1 is SGHVS and CDR2 FNYEAQ. V was clipped by 8 bases and J by 4 bases, with 13 bases between them. The CDR3 DNA sequence: TGTGCCAGCGGAGGGCCGGGGGCAGATACGCAGTATTTT. Amino acids: CASGGPGADTQYF.

The chain is built from TRBV24-1 and TRBJ1-5; a possible D gene is TRBD1 (5 bases). Trimming removed 3 bases at V and 2 bases at J, with 10 bases between. Germline values: CDR1 KGHDR, CDR2 SFDVKD. The CDR3 loop spans 15 amino acids. CDR3 amino acids: CATSDTMGGNQPQHF. The CDR3, as DNA: TGTGCCACCAGTGATACAATGGGGGGCAATCAGCCCCAGCATTTT.

This clonotype showed up just a few times. The chain combines TRBV5-1 with TRBJ2-1, with D maybe TRBD1 (6 bases). The CDR3 length is 11 residues. V was pared by 6 bases and J by 9 bases, with 10 bases between. Germline-derived CDR1 and CDR2 are SGHRS and YFSETQ. The CDR3 nucleotides read TGCGCCAGCACTGGGGGCCTTGAGCAGTTCTTC. It translates to CASTGGLEQFF.

The chain combines TRBV20-1 with TRBJ2-3; 10 nucleotides line up with TRBD2. Unmatched junction bases numbered 3, after V lost 3 bases and J lost 3 bases. Germline V lookup: CDR1 DFQATT, CDR2 SNEGSKA (reference sequence). CDR3 length: 14 residues. CDR3 coding DNA: TGCAGTGCTAGCTCTAGCGGGAGTACAGATACGCAGTATTTT. Translating gives CSASSSGSTDTQYF.

This clonotype showed up just a few times. The chain couples TRBV4-2 to TRBJ1-1; possibly TRBD1 for D (5 bases). The V and J ends lost 4 bases and 3 bases respectively, with 18 bases between them. CDR3 length equals 16 residues. Germline V lookup: CDR1 LGHNA, CDR2 YNFKEQ. The DNA of the CDR3 is TGTGCCAGCAGCCCCTCACGGGGAGGGGCGGACACTGAAGCTTTCTTT. Its protein product is CASSPSRGGADTEAFF.